The rows below give T cell receptor beta chains drawn from one sample of a study of beta chain features in type 1 diabetes. Produced via immunoSEQ multiplex PCR; TCRdb's table is partial and in-frame only. This table holds 140,000 or so clones, more than 10% found once. Sequenced sample: central memory CD4+ T cells from blood. The receptors stem from a man younger than 35 with type 1 diabetes. Each CDR3 is given with its conserved first and last residue. The D gene is left open where the match is weak. The size of a clone is reported for some rows only, either as once, few or many, or as a class for expanded clones.

CDR3 protein,CDR3 DNA,clone size,D gene,V gene,J gene
CAAGTDSNQPQHF,TGTGCCGCCGGGACAGATAGCAATCAGCCCCAGCATTTT,NA,TRBD1,TRBV30,TRBJ1-5
CASSPLLTQGAKNIQYF,TGTGCCAGCAGCCCCCTTCTAACCCAAGGAGCCAAAAACATTCAGTACTTC,few,NA,TRBV13,TRBJ2-4
CASSLGRPTRETQYF,TGTGCCAGCAGCTTGGGCAGACCCACGAGGGAGACCCAGTACTTC,NA,NA,TRBV11-1,TRBJ2-5
CASSGGGQETQYF,TGTGCCAGCAGCGGGGGCGGACAAGAGACCCAGTACTTC,NA,NA,TRBV9,TRBJ2-5
CASSGNVQGEQFF,TGTGCTAGCAGCGGAAACGTACAGGGTGAGCAGTTCTTC,NA,NA,TRBV7-7,TRBJ2-1
CASSSLSNTGELFF,TGTGCCAGTAGTAGCCTAAGTAACACCGGGGAGCTGTTTTTT,many,NA,TRBV19,TRBJ2-2
CASSWPRGNTGELFF,TGTGCCAGCAGCTGGCCCCGGGGGAACACCGGGGAGCTGTTTTTT,NA,NA,TRBV7-8,TRBJ2-2
CASSIGQGNTEAFF,TGTGCCAGTAGTATAGGACAGGGGAACACTGAAGCTTTCTTT,NA,TRBD1,TRBV19,TRBJ1-1
CASSEASAGPNQPQHF,TGTGCCAGCAGTGAGGCATCCGCAGGGCCAAATCAGCCCCAGCATTTT,NA,NA,TRBV6-1,TRBJ1-5
CAISEGQNEQFF,TGTGCCATCAGTGAGGGGCAGAATGAGCAGTTCTTC,many,NA,TRBV10-3,TRBJ2-1
CASSQEDQTRYEQYF,TGTGCCAGCAGCCAAGAGGATCAAACACGCTACGAGCAGTACTTC,NA,NA,TRBV14,TRBJ2-7
CSALITEDTQYF,TGCAGCGCCCTTATCACTGAAGATACGCAGTATTTT,NA,NA,TRBV29-1,TRBJ2-3
CASSKGGDRVIVLAKNIQYF,TGTGCCAGCAGCAAAGGGGGCGACAGGGTTATCGTCCTAGCCAAAAACATTCAGTACTTC,few,NA,TRBV21-1,TRBJ2-4
CAWNEAIYGYTF,TGTGCCTGGAATGAGGCAATCTATGGCTACACCTTC,NA,NA,TRBV30,TRBJ1-2
CASSLKHRGSYEQYF,TGTGCCAGCAGCTTAAAACACCGGGGGTCCTACGAGCAGTACTTC,NA,NA,TRBV13,TRBJ2-7
CASSRDADNEQFF,TGTGCCAGCAGCCGGGACGCCGACAATGAGCAGTTCTTC,few,NA,TRBV7-3,TRBJ2-1
CASSLGTSGEETQYF,TGCGCCAGCAGCCTCGGGACCAGCGGAGAGGAGACCCAGTACTTC,few,NA,TRBV5-1,TRBJ2-5
CASLSDRNYGYTF,TGTGCCAGCTTAAGCGACAGAAACTATGGCTACACCTTC,few,NA,TRBV9,TRBJ1-2
CASSSPDGLNYGYTF,TGTGCCAGCAGTTCCCCGGACGGACTAAACTATGGCTACACCTTC,NA,NA,TRBV6-6,TRBJ1-2
CASRSGTGTYEQYF,TGTGCCAGCAGGTCCGGGACAGGGACCTACGAGCAGTACTTC,NA,TRBD1,TRBV6-1,TRBJ2-7
CASSSSSDYTDTQYF,TGTGCCAGCAGCTCTTCTAGCGACTACACAGATACGCAGTATTTT,few,NA,TRBV28,TRBJ2-3
CASSEQGAGELFF,TGTGCCAGCAGCGAACAGGGTGCCGGGGAGCTGTTTTTT,NA,NA,TRBV14,TRBJ2-2
CASTSPVSKETQYF,TGTGCCAGCACCAGCCCCGTTAGTAAAGAGACCCAGTACTTC,few,NA,TRBV6-5,TRBJ2-5
CASSHPNLQGTNEKLFF,TGCGCCAGCAGTCATCCGAATCTACAGGGGACTAATGAAAAACTGTTTTTT,few,TRBD1,TRBV23-1,TRBJ1-4
CAWSDSLYGYTF,TGTGCCTGGTCGGACAGCCTCTATGGCTACACCTTC,few,NA,TRBV30,TRBJ1-2
CASTPTGGRYNEQFF,TGTGCCAGCACCCCAACCGGGGGACGGTACAATGAGCAGTTCTTC,few,NA,TRBV2,TRBJ2-1
CASSADGTNSPLHF,TGTGCCAGCAGTGCGGACGGAACCAATTCACCCCTCCACTTT,few,NA,TRBV25-1,TRBJ1-6
CASSAMERYGYTF,TGTGCCAGCAGCGCGATGGAGAGATACGGCTACACCTTC,few,NA,TRBV5-8,TRBJ1-2
CASSLGGGLMNTEAFF,TGTGCCAGCAGCTTAGGCGGGGGGCTTATGAACACTGAAGCTTTCTTT,NA,NA,TRBV7-6,TRBJ1-1